Listed here are 32 T cell receptor beta chains from one sample, sequenced in a study of monozygotic twins with inflammatory bowel disease. No DNA is given; TCRdb re-called the 5' RACE reads and lists each CDR3 protein once. Here the sample table reports about 300,000 distinct CDR3 sequences. Sequencing was done on a sample of blood. All receptors derive from a human donor with ulcerative colitis or Crohn's disease, or a healthy co-twin of an affected twin (not recorded which).

V and J are TRBV7-6 and TRBJ2-1; TCRdb's assignment of TRBD2 cannot be checked, as there is no DNA. This CDR3 has 15 amino acids. Germline loops: CDR1 SGHVS, CDR2 FNYEAQ. CDR3 sequence reads: CASSPLPSGSGEQFF.

The chain combines TRBV29-1 with TRBJ2-2; TCRdb proposes TRBD2, but this gene call is untestable without DNA. This CDR3 spans 13 amino acids. The germline V gene encodes CDR1 SQVTM and CDR2 ANQGSEA. The CDR3 loop is CSVGRGDNGELFF.

The chain employs TRBV28 and TRBJ2-2. The CDR3 is made up of 14 amino acids. Germline assignment: CDR1 MDHEN and CDR2 SYDVKM. The CDR3 region is CASSLYFWTGELFF.

CDR3 amino acids: CASSESSGRVYEQYF. J is TRBJ2-7 and V is TRBV25-1. CDR1 MGHDK and CDR2 SYGVNS come from the germline V gene. CDR3 length: 15 residues.

This chain joins TRBV4-3 and TRBJ1-1; the D call from TCRdb, TRBD1, cannot be confirmed without DNA. The CDR3 covers 15 residues. Germline loops: CDR1 LGHNA, CDR2 YSLEER. CDR3 loop: CASSQVGIGRTEAFF.

The CDR3 reads CASSAKRFNSYNEQFF. The V gene is TRBV5-4, the J gene TRBJ2-1. This CDR3 comprises 16 residues. Germline V gene sequence: CDR1 SGHNT, CDR2 YYREEE (reference sequence).

This chain links TRBV9 with TRBJ2-2. This CDR3 has 16 residues. Germline-derived CDR1 and CDR2 are SGDLS and YYNGEE. The chain's CDR3 is CASSNQNLADTGELFF. Combining the CDR3 with reference TRBV9 and TRBJ2-2 gives the whole variable domain DSGVTQTPKHLITATGQRVTLRCSPRSGDLSVYWYQQSLDQGLQFLIQYYNGEERAKGNILERFSAQQFPDLHSELNLSSLELGDSALYFCASSNQNLADTGELFFGEGSRLTVL.

The chain carries TRBV7-2 and TRBJ1-1. CDR1 SGHTA and CDR2 FQGNSA come from the germline V gene. This CDR3 contains 14 residues. The CDR3: CASSSGAGGTEAFF.

The chain links TRBV6-2 or TRBV6-3 to TRBJ2-7; TCRdb lists TRBD2, though no DNA is available to test this call. Germline CDR1 MNHEY, CDR2 SVGEGT. The CDR3 is 20 amino acids. This chain's CDR3 is CARLTSLAGGPRTCSYEQYF.

This rearrangement joins TRBV5-1 to TRBJ2-7; the TRBD2 assignment by TCRdb is unverifiable without DNA. CDR3 length: 16 residues. Germline CDR1 is SGHRS and CDR2 is YFSETQ. CDR3 sequence: CASSLGQMNLLYEQYF. The full variable domain, its missing parts supplied by reference TRBV5-1 and TRBJ2-7, is KAGVTQTPRYLIKTRGQQVTLSCSPISGHRSVSWYQQTPGQGLQFLFEYFSETQRNKGNFPGRFSGRQFSNSRSEMNVSTLELGDSALYLCASSLGQMNLLYEQYFGPGTRLTVT.

This sequence joins TRBV11-2 and TRBJ1-1; the D call of TRBD1 rests on TCRdb alone, since no DNA is present to check it. Germline V gene sequence: CDR1 SGHAT, CDR2 FQNNGV. This CDR3 contains 13 residues. CDR3 protein: CASEQGAYTEAFF. The whole variable domain, remainder taken from reference TRBV11-2 and TRBJ1-1, is EAGVAQSPRYKIIEKRQSVAFWCNPISGHATLYWYQQILGQGPKLLIQFQNNGVVDDSQLPKDRFSAERLKGVDSTLKIQPAKLEDSAVYLCASEQGAYTEAFFGQGTRLTVV.

The V and J genes are TRBV4-3 and TRBJ2-3; without DNA, the TCRdb call of TRBD2 cannot be checked. From germline, CDR1 is LGHNA and CDR2 YSLEER. The CDR3 has 14 amino acids. CDR3 amino acids: CASRQIAVTDTQYF.

V usage is TRBV12-3 or TRBV12-4 and J usage is TRBJ2-5. This CDR3 has 13 amino acids. CDR3 protein: CASSLGLRQTQYF.

This chain joins TRBV28 and TRBJ2-7; TCRdb gives TRBD2 as the D gene, but with no DNA this cannot be confirmed. The CDR3 has 13 residues. Germline V lookup: CDR1 MDHEN, CDR2 SYDVKM. The CDR3 region is CASSAGLAYEQYF.

The chain has TRBV5-1 and TRBJ2-1; without DNA, the TCRdb call of TRBD1 cannot be checked. CDR1 is SGHRS, CDR2 YFSETQ, per germline. The CDR3 runs 13 residues. CDR3: CASSAQGDREQFF.

CDR3 amino acids: CASSLGRLPRGTGELFF. This chain joins TRBV5-1 and TRBJ2-2; no DNA is available, so the TRBD1 call from TCRdb remains unchecked. Germline values: CDR1 SGHRS, CDR2 YFSETQ. The CDR3 has 17 amino acids.

The V gene is TRBV20-1, the J gene TRBJ2-7; TCRdb designates TRBD2, a call that cannot be tested without DNA. CDR1 is DFQATT and CDR2 is SNEGSKA in the germline V gene (reference sequence). CDR3 length: 16 amino acids. The CDR3 is CSARDGTWGLSYEQYF.

The CDR3 spells CASSLNTGGHTEAFF. The chain recombines TRBV12-3 or TRBV12-4 with TRBJ1-1; TCRdb picks TRBD1, but there is no DNA to check that call. This CDR3 region has 15 residues.

V and J are TRBV24-1 and TRBJ1-1; absent DNA, TCRdb's TRBD1 call cannot be checked. From germline, CDR1 is KGHDR and CDR2 SFDVKD. The CDR3 is 13 amino acids. The CDR3 here is CATSLGADTEAFF.

J is TRBJ1-6 and V is TRBV30; the TCRdb D gene call, TRBD1, has no DNA to confirm it. The CDR3 is 13 residues long. Per the germline V gene, CDR1 is GTSNPN and CDR2 is SVGIG (reference sequence). CDR3 sequence reads: CAWKAGSNSPLHF.

This chain connects TRBV7-2 to TRBJ1-2; TCRdb's D call of TRBD1 is untestable without DNA. The V gene's germline CDR1 is SGHTA and CDR2 FQGNSA. CDR3 length equals 14 residues. Here the CDR3 reads CASSPAGQPYGYTF.

The V gene is TRBV12-3 or TRBV12-4, the J gene TRBJ2-7; the TCRdb D gene call, TRBD1, has no DNA to confirm it. This CDR3 region has 12 residues. CDR3 sequence: CASGQGGFEQYF.

The J gene is TRBJ2-1, the V gene TRBV10-2; TCRdb lists TRBD2, though no DNA is available to test this call. There are 13 residues in the CDR3. Germline V gene lookup returns CDR1 WSHSY and CDR2 SAAADI. CDR3 region: CASRTGLHNEQFF.

This rearrangement joins TRBV25-1 to TRBJ1-2. The germline CDR1 and CDR2 sequences are MGHDK and SYGVNS. This CDR3 is built from 14 residues. This CDR3 reads CASSESPVRYGYTF.

The chain links TRBV29-1 to TRBJ2-6; TCRdb lists TRBD1, though no DNA is available to test this call. Germline V gene sequence: CDR1 SQVTM, CDR2 ANQGSEA. The CDR3 contains 15 residues. The CDR3 sequence is CSVEWTVSGANVLTF.

This chain connects TRBV20-1 to TRBJ1-1; the D gene TCRdb calls, TRBD1, cannot be checked with no DNA. The germline V gene has CDR1 DFQATT and CDR2 SNEGSKA (reference sequence). The CDR3 has 15 residues. The CDR3: CSARDRRGGPPEAFF.

This chain uses TRBV3-1 with TRBJ2-7; without DNA, the TCRdb call of TRBD1 cannot be checked. The CDR3 loop spans 14 amino acids. Germline-derived CDR1 and CDR2 are LGHDT and YNNKEL (reference sequence). The CDR3 sequence: CASSQTPETYEQYF.

This chain connects TRBV12-3 or TRBV12-4 to TRBJ2-3; TCRdb returns TRBD2, unconfirmable since there is no DNA. CDR3 size: 17 residues. CDR3 region: CASSPGLAGDHTDTQYF.

The CDR3 region is CASSLKGNRVNGRETQYF. The chain combines TRBV11-2 with TRBJ2-5; checking the TCRdb D call of TRBD1 is not possible without DNA. The CDR3 contains 18 residues. Per germline, CDR1 SGHAT and CDR2 FQNNGV.

V gene TRBV28 combines with J gene TRBJ2-7; no DNA is available, so the TRBD2 call from TCRdb remains unchecked. CDR1 is MDHEN, CDR2 SYDVKM, per germline. The CDR3 length is 17 residues. CDR3 loop: CASSFLGLAGGSHEQYF.

V gene TRBV18 combines with J gene TRBJ1-1; TCRdb indicates TRBD1, and absent DNA this call remains unverified. CDR1 and CDR2 from the germline V gene are KGHSH and LQKENI. CDR3 size: 16 residues. CDR3 protein: CASSPGRDRSPTEAFF.

The CDR3 here is CASSYPGPYEQYF. V usage is TRBV6-5 and J usage is TRBJ2-7. This CDR3 spans 13 amino acids. Germline CDR1 reads MNHEY; CDR2 reads SVGAGI.